The clone carrying this T cell receptor (beta chain) came up many times. The target antigen is unknown. The source of the sample is a study of T cell repertoires in cytomegalovirus infection. About the study: In public TCR beta signatures, there were indications of both CMV infection and matching HLA type. Overall study findings and caveats: Predominance within the ex vivo response was attributable to HLA-C-restricted CMV-specific TCR beta clonotypes.

TCRdb processed the reads anew with MiXCR; each CDR3 protein has one entry. Of approximately 550,000 distinct CDR3 sequences in the sample, about 17% were seen once. The germline CDR1 and CDR2 sequences are SGHTA and FQGNSA. Trimming cost V 4 bases and J 5 bases, with 14 bases left between them. CDR3 length: 14 residues. The TCR originated in a human donor in good health (CMV status not recorded). Some clones in this sample may be carry-over from other donors' samples. The sequenced sample was CD8+ T cells from PBMCs. V usage is TRBV7-2 and J usage is TRBJ1-2, with D possibly TRBD1 on 5 matching bases. CDR3 nucleotides: TGTGCCAGCAGCTCAGGAGGAGGGGCATATGGCTACACCTTC. It encodes CASSSGGGAYGYTF.